The clone carrying this T cell receptor (beta chain) was seen many times. The antigen is unknown. This sample was included in a study of naive and memory T cell subsets. Overall study results and limits: Over 95% of naive TCR sequences appeared only once after error correction, unlike memory subsets.

An equimolar mix of two oligonucleotides served as the beta constant-region primer for TRBC1 and TRBC2. The cDNA 3' end received a ligated single-stranded oligonucleotide carrying the SP2 primer and a 12-nucleotide UMI. Nested alpha and beta constant-region primers with the SP2 primer drove four PCR rounds on ligated cDNA. One entry per CDR3 protein results from TCRdb running MiXCR on the UMI-ligation and nested PCR reads. Of over 75,000 distinct CDR3 sequences in the sample, roughly 14% were seen once. This CDR3 region has 14 residues. V shed 5 bases and J shed 4 bases, with 13 bases lying between them.

This chain uses TRBV12-3 or TRBV12-4 with TRBJ2-3; the D gene is possibly TRBD2 (6 bases). This clonotype was obtained from a human donor in good health. The specimen sequenced was central memory CD4+ T cells from blood. CDR3 coding DNA: TGTGCCAGCAGTGACGGTAGACTAGCAGATACGCAGTATTTT. Its protein product is CASSDGRLADTQYF.